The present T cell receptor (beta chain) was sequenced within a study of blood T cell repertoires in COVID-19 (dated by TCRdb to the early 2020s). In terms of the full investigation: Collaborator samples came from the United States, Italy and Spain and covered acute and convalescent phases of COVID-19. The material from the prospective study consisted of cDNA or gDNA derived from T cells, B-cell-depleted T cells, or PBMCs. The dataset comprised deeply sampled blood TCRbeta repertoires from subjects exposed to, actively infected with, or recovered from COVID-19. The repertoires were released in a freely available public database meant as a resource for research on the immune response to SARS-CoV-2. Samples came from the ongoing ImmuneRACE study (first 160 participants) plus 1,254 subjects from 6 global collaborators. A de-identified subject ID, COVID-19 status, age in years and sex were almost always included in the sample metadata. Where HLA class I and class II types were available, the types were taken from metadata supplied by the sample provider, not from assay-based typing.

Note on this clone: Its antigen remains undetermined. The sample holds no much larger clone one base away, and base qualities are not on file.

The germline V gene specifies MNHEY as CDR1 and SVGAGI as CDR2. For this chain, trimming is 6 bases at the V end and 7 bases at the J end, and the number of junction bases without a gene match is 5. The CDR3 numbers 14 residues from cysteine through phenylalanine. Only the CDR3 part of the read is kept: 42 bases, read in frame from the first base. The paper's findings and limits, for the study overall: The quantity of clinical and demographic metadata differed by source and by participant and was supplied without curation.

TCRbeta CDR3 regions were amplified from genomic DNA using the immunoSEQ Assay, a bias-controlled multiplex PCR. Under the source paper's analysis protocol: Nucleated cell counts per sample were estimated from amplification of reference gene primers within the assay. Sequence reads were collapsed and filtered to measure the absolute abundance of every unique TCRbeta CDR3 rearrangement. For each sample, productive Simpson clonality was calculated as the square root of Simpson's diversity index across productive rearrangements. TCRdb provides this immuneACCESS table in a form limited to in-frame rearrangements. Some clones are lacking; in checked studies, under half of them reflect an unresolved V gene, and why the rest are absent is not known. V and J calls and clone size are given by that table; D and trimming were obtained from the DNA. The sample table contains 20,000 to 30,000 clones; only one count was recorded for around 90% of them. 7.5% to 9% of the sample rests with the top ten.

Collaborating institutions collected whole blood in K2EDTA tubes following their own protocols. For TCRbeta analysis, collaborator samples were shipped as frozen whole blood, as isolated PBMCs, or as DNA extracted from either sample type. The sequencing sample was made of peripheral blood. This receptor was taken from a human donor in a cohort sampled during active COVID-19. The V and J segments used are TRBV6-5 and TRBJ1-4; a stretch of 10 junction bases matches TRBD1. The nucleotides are TGTGCCAGCAGCCGGGACAGGGGTAGTGAAAAACTGTTTTTT. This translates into CASSRDRGSEKLFF.